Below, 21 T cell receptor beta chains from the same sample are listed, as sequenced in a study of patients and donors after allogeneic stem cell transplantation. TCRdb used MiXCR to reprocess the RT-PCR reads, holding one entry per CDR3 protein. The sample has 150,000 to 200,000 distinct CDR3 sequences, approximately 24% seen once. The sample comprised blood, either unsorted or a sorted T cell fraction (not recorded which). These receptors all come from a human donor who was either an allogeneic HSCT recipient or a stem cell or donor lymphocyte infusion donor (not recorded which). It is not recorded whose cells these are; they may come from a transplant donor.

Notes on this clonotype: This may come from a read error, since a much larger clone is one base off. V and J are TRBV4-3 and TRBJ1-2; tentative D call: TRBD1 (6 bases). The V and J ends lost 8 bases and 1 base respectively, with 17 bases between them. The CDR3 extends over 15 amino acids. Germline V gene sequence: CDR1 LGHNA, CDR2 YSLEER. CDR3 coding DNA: TGCGCCAGCGGCCCAAGTGGGGGCGGTAACTATGGCTACACCTTC. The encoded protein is CASGPSGGGNYGYTF.

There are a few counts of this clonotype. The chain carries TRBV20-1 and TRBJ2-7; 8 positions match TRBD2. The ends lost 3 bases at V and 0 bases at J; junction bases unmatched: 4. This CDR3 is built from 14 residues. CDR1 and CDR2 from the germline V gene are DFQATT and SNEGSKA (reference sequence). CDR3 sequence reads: CSASTGGPSYEQYF. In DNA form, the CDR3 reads TGCAGTGCTAGCACGGGGGGGCCCTCCTACGAGCAGTACTTC.

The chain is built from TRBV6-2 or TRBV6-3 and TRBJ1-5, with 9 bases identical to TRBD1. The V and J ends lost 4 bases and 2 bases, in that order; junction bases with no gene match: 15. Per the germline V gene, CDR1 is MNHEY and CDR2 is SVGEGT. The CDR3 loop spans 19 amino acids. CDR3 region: CASSLPGQGPIWGNQPQHF. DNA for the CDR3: TGTGCCAGCAGTTTGCCGGGACAGGGACCGATATGGGGCAATCAGCCCCAGCATTTT.

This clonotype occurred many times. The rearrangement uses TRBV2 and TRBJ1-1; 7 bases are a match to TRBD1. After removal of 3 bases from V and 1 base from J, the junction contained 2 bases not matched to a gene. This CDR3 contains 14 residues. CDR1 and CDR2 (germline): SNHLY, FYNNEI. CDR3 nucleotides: TGTGCCAGCAGTGAGTACAGGGGGAACACTGAAGCTTTCTTT. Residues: CASSEYRGNTEAFF.

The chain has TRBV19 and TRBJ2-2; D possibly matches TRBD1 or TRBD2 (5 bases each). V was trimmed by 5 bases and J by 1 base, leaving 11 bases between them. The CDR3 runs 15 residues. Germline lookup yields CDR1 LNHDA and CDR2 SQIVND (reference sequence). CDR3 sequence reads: CASSWGPLNTGELFF. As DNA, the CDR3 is TGTGCCAGTAGTTGGGGACCACTGAACACCGGGGAGCTGTTTTTT.

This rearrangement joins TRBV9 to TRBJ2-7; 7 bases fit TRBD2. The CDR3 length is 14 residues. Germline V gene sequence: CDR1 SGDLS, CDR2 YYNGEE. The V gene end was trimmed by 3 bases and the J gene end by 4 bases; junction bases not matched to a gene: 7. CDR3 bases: TGTGCCAGCAGCGCGCTAGCGGTTCTATACGAGCAGTACTTC. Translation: CASSALAVLYEQYF.

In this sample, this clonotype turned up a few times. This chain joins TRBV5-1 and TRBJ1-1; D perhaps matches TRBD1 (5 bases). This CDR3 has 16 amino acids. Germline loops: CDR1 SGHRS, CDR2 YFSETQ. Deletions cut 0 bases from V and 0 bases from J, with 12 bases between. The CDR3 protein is CASSLGGTYVNTEAFF. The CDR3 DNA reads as TGCGCCAGCAGCTTGGGAGGGACGTACGTGAACACTGAAGCTTTCTTT.

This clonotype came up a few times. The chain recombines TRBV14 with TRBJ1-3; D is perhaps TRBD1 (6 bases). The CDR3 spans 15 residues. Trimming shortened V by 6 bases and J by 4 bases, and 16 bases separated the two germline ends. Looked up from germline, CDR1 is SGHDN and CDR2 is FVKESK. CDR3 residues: CASSHAGTLGNTIYF. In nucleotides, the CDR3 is TGTGCCAGCAGTCACGCCGGGACACTCGGAAACACCATATATTTT.

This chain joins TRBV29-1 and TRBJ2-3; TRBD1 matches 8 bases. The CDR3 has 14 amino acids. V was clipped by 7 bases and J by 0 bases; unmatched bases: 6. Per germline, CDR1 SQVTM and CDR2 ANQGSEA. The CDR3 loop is CSARQGTSTDTQYF. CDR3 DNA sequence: TGCAGCGCAAGACAGGGGACCAGCACAGATACGCAGTATTTT.

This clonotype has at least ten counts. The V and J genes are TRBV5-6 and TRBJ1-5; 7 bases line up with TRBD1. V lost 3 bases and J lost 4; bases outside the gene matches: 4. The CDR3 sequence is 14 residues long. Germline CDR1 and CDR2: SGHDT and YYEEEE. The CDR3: CASSSGTENQPQHF. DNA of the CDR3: TGTGCCAGCAGCTCGGGGACAGAGAATCAGCCCCAGCATTTT.

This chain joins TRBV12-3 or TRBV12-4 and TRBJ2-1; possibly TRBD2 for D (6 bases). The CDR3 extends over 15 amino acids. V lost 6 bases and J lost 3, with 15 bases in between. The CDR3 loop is CASSPIGTFYNEQFF. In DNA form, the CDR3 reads TGTGCCAGCAGCCCAATCGGGACTTTCTACAATGAGCAGTTCTTC.

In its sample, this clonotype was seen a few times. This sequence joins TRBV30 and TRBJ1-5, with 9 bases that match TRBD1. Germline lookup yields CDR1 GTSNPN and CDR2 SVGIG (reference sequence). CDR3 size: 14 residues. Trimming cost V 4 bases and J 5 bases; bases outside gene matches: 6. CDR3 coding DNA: TGTGCCTGGACACCGGGACAGGGCCATCAGCCCCAGCATTTT. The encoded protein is CAWTPGQGHQPQHF.

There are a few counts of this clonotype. CDR3 in DNA: TGTGCCAGCAGCCCCTTTAAGACAGGGAGGGCTGAAGCTTTCTTT. Its protein is CASSPFKTGRAEAFF. The chain employs TRBV12-3 or TRBV12-4 and TRBJ1-1, with 7 bases identical to TRBD1. J was trimmed by 6 bases and V by 6 bases; bases with no gene match: 13. This CDR3 is 15 amino acids long.

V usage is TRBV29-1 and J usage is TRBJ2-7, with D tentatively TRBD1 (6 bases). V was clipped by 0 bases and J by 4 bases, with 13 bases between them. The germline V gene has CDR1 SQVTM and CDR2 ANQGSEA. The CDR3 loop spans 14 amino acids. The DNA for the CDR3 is TGCAGCGTTGAAGATAATTCGGACAGTTACGAGCAGTACTTC. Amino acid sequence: CSVEDNSDSYEQYF.

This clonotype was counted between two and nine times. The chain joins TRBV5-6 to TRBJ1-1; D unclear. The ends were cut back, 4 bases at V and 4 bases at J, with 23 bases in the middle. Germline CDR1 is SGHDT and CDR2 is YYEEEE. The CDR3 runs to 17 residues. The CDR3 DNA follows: TGTGCCAGCAGCCGAAATCCTGGGGAGGTATGGGGCACTGAAGCTTTCTTT. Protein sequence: CASSRNPGEVWGTEAFF.

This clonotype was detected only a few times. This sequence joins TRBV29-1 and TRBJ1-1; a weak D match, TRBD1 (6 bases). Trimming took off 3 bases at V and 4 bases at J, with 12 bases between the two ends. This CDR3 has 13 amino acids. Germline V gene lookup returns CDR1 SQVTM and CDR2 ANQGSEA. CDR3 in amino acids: CSVDNREGTEAFF. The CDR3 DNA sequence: TGCAGCGTTGATAACAGGGAGGGCACTGAAGCTTTCTTT.

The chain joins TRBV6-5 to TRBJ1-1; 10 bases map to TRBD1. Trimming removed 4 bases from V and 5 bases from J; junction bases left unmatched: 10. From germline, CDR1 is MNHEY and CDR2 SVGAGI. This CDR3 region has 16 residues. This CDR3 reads CASSWTRDRGWTEAFF. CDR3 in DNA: TGTGCCAGCAGTTGGACCCGGGACAGGGGTTGGACTGAAGCTTTCTTT.

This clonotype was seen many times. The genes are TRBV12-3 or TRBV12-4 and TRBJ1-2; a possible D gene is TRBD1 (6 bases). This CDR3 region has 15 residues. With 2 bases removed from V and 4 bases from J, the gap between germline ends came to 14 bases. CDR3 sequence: CASSLRQAKAYGYTF. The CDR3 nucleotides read TGTGCCAGCAGTTTACGACAGGCCAAGGCCTATGGCTACACCTTC.

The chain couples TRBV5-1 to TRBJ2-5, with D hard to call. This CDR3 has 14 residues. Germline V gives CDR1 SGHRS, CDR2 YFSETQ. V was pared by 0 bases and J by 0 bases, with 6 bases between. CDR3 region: CASSLEGYQETQYF. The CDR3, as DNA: TGCGCCAGCAGCTTGGAAGGGTACCAAGAGACCCAGTACTTC.

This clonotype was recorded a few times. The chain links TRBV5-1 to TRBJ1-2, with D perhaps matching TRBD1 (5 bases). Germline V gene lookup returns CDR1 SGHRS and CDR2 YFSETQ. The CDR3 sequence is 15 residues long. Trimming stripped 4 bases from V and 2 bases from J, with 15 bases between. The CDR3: CASSLDAGENYGYTF. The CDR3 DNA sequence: TGCGCCAGCAGCCTGGATGCGGGGGAAAACTATGGCTACACCTTC.

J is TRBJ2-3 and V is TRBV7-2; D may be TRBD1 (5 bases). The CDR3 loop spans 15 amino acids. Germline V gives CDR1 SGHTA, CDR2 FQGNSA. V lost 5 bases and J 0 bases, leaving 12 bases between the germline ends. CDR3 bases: TGTGCCAGCAGCCAAAGGGGCCCTAGCACAGATACGCAGTATTTT. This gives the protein CASSQRGPSTDTQYF.